This T cell receptor beta chain derives from a study of T cell changes during pregnancy in multiple sclerosis. The length of the CDR3 is 14 residues. Germline-derived CDR1 and CDR2 are LNHDA and SQIVND (reference sequence). Trimming shortened V by 5 bases and J by 1 base, and 11 bases separated the two germline ends. Libraries were prepared by immunoSEQ multiplex PCR; TCRdb keeps only in-frame clonotypes and omits some of them. The sample lists some 61,000 clones; about 90% were seen once. The TCR sequence derives from a female donor with multiple sclerosis, enrolled in a pregnancy study. The sample here was peripheral blood, taken in the second trimester of pregnancy. The chain has TRBV19 and TRBJ1-1; D gene uncertain. The CDR3 sequence: CASSVRPGNTEAFF. The DNA for the CDR3 is TGTGCCAGTAGTGTAAGACCGGGGAACACTGAAGCTTTCTTT.